This TCR beta chain was captured in a study of T-cell reconstitution after alpha-beta-depleted transplantation in children. The CDR3 loop spans 17 amino acids. J was trimmed by 0 bases and V by 6 bases; bases with no gene match: 3. Unique molecular identifiers were incorporated into the prepared TCRbeta library. TCRdb analysed the PCR reads with MiXCR anew, one entry per CDR3 protein. The sample contains 450,000 to 600,000 distinct CDR3 sequences, approximately 20% of which appear only once. The receptor comes from a human donor who donated a stem cell graft to a child with acute lymphoblastic leukemia. This sample comprised PBMCs from the stem cell graft donor, obtained from the stem cell graft. The V call is TRBV12-3 or TRBV12-4, the J call TRBJ2-3, with 16 bases identical to TRBD2. CDR3 DNA sequence: TGTGCCAGCAGGGGACTAGCGGGAGGGCGTAGCACAGATACGCAGTATTTT. Its translation: CASRGLAGGRSTDTQYF.